The source of this T cell receptor beta chain is a study of blood T cell repertoires in COVID-19 (dated by TCRdb to the early 2020s). A note on the overall study: Samples from collaborators originated in the United States, Italy and Spain and spanned both the acute and convalescent phases of COVID-19. The prospective study material was composed of cDNA or gDNA derived from T cells, B-cell-depleted T cells, or PBMCs. Samples came from the ongoing ImmuneRACE study (first 160 participants) plus 1,254 subjects from 6 global collaborators. The repertoires were made available in a free public database intended to serve as a resource for research on the immune response to SARS-CoV-2. Where available, HLA class I and class II types were taken from metadata supplied by the sample provider and were not determined by assay-based typing. Sample metadata almost always included a de-identified subject ID, COVID-19 status, age in years and sex. The dataset comprised deeply sampled blood TCRbeta repertoires from subjects exposed to, actively infected with, or recovered from COVID-19. Overall results and qualifications from the work: The quantity of clinical and demographic metadata differed by source and by participant and was supplied without curation.

The sample holds one count of this clone. Which antigen it targets is not known. Within one base of it there is no much larger clone, and no base qualities were kept. The immunoSEQ Assay, a bias-controlled multiplex PCR, was used to amplify TCRbeta CDR3 regions from genomic DNA. The authors' pipeline ran thus. Nucleated cell counts per sample were estimated from amplification of reference gene primers within the assay. To quantify the absolute abundance of each unique TCRbeta CDR3 rearrangement, sequence reads were collapsed and filtered. For each sample, productive Simpson clonality was calculated as the square root of Simpson's diversity index across productive rearrangements. This immuneACCESS table, as held by TCRdb, lists in-frame sequences with V and J called but not all clones. Of the missing ones, under half trace to an unresolved V gene in checked studies; the others have no known cause. That table is the source of V, J and clone size, and D and trimming were worked out from the DNA. The sample table records under 75,000 clones; roughly 72% of these occur just once. The ten largest account for more than 4.5% of the sample.

One collaborating source in Seattle enrolled patients during active infection and followed them longitudinally through the course of disease. The collaborating institutions used their own protocols to collect whole blood in K2EDTA tubes. For TCRbeta analysis, collaborators shipped samples in one of three forms: frozen whole blood, isolated PBMCs, or DNA extracted from either of those sample types. The source of this sequence is a woman in her 70s with COVID-19, enrolled during active disease. The sequenced material came from peripheral blood.

The CDR3 has the sequence CASSPERNQPQHF. The nucleotide sequence is TGTGCCAGCAGCCCTGAGAGGAATCAGCCCCAGCATTTT. The rearranged segments are TRBV6-4 and TRBJ1-5; no confident D gene assignment can be made. The CDR1 and CDR2 encoded by the germline V gene are MRHNA and SNTAGT. From its cysteine to its phenylalanine, the CDR3 spans 13 amino acids. Only the CDR3 part of the read is kept: 39 bases, read in frame from the first base. The trim is 6 bases for V and 4 bases for J, with a gap of 10 bases between the germline ends.